Below, 8 T cell receptor beta chains from the same sample are listed, as sequenced in a study of cytomegalovirus exposure and HLA in healthy donors. Amplification used 60 Vbeta primers and 13 Jbeta primers. The method was immunoSEQ multiplex PCR; TCRdb's version includes in-frame clones alone and lacks a portion of them. This sample's clone table lists about 51,000 clones. Material for sequencing was PBMCs. Source of these receptors: a female donor in good health and CMV-seronegative.

The V call is TRBV5-1, the J call TRBJ2-7; 7 bases fit TRBD1. After removal of 0 bases from V and 0 bases from J, the junction contained 6 bases not matched to a gene. The CDR3 loop spans 16 amino acids. Germline CDR1 is SGHRS and CDR2 is YFSETQ. In DNA form, the CDR3 reads TGCGCCAGCAGCTTGGCACCGGGACAGAGCTCCTACGAGCAGTACTTC. Translated: CASSLAPGQSSYEQYF.

The chain joins TRBV14 to TRBJ1-1; D may be TRBD1 (6 bases). With 1 base removed from V and 1 base from J, the gap between germline ends came to 10 bases. CDR3 length equals 15 residues. The germline gives CDR1 SGHDN, CDR2 FVKESK. The CDR3 DNA reads TGTGCCAGCAGCCAAGTACTGGGGGCGAACACTGAAGCTTTCTTT. Protein: CASSQVLGANTEAFF.

CDR3 DNA: TGTGCCAGCAGCCCAGGACAGGGGGCATATACTGAAGCTTTCTTT. This gives the protein CASSPGQGAYTEAFF. This chain connects TRBV7-8 to TRBJ1-1; TRBD1 aligns across 11 bases. V lost 5 bases to trimming and J lost 5 bases; unmatched junction nucleotides: 7. Germline lookup yields CDR1 SGHVS and CDR2 FQNEAQ. The CDR3 length is 15 residues.

Here the CDR3 reads CATSRDSPLNEKLFF. CDR3 nucleotide sequence: TGTGCCACCAGCAGGGACAGCCCACTTAATGAAAAACTGTTTTTT. The chain uses TRBV15 and TRBJ1-4; D possibly corresponds to TRBD1 (6 bases). The V and J ends lost 3 bases and 4 bases respectively, with 12 bases between them. This CDR3 is 15 amino acids long. Looked up from germline, CDR1 is LNHNV and CDR2 is YYDKDF (reference sequence).

The chain has TRBV29-1 and TRBJ2-1; D not resolved. The CDR3 has 10 residues. Per the germline V gene, CDR1 is SQVTM and CDR2 is ANQGSEA. Trimming removed 5 bases from V and 5 bases from J, with 4 bases in between. The CDR3 nucleotides are TGCAGCGTTTGGCACAATGAGCAGTTCTTC. Translating it yields CSVWHNEQFF.

V gene TRBV5-5 combines with J gene TRBJ2-1; 9 nucleotides line up with TRBD1. This CDR3 is built from 14 residues. Unmatched junction bases numbered 3, after V lost 0 bases and J lost 8 bases. Per the germline V gene, CDR1 is SGHKS and CDR2 is YYEKEE (reference sequence). DNA for the CDR3: TGTGCCAGCAGCTTGGGACAGGGGGTCGATGAGCAGTTCTTC. It is translated as CASSLGQGVDEQFF.

The J gene is TRBJ2-6, the V gene TRBV4-3; a possible D gene is TRBD2 (5 bases). V dropped 4 bases and J dropped 4 bases, with 14 bases sitting between them. The CDR3 sequence is 16 residues long. CDR1 is LGHNA and CDR2 is YSLEER in the germline V gene. CDR3 sequence: CASSPGERSGANVLTF. DNA of the CDR3: TGCGCCAGCAGCCCTGGGGAGCGATCCGGGGCCAACGTCCTGACTTTC.

This sequence joins TRBV5-4 and TRBJ1-2; D ambiguous. This CDR3 spans 13 amino acids. Trimming pared 6 bases from V and 5 bases from J, leaving 14 bases between. Germline V CDR1 and CDR2: SGHNT, YYREEE (reference sequence). CDR3: CASTPRDPYGYTF. DNA of the CDR3: TGTGCCAGCACCCCGAGGGATCCTTATGGCTACACCTTC.